A single sample is the source of the 29 T cell receptor beta chains below, sequenced in a study of Graves' ophthalmopathy and Graves' hyperthyroidism. CDR3 regions of TCR beta were amplified from RNA transcripts. HTBI-primed first-round RT-PCR preceded second-round multiplex PCR. TCRdb ran MiXCR on the multiplex PCR reads and lists one entry per CDR3 protein. The repertoire includes about 620,000 distinct CDR3 sequences, 20% to 25% of them detected once, and more than 5.5% sits in the top ten. Input material: peripheral blood. These receptors all come from a woman younger than 30 with stable Graves' hyperthyroidism. Some clones in this sample may be carry-over from other donors' samples.

This clonotype has just one count. V and J are TRBV5-1 and TRBJ2-2; 8 nucleotides match TRBD2. The CDR3 consists of 16 residues. J was trimmed by 4 bases and V by 5 bases; bases with no gene match: 10. From germline, CDR1 is SGHRS and CDR2 YFSETQ. CDR3 sequence (DNA): TGCGCCAGCAGACCTGGACTAGCCAGAGGCACCGGGGAGCTGTTTTTT. Protein sequence: CASRPGLARGTGELFF.

The table lists this clonotype with a few counts. The rearrangement joins TRBV3-1 to TRBJ1-5; D might be TRBD1 (5 bases). The CDR3 consists of 13 residues. The germline V and J ends were trimmed by 5 bases and 5 bases, with 10 bases remaining between them. The germline CDR1 and CDR2 sequences are LGHDT and YNNKEL (reference sequence). For the CDR3, the DNA is TGTGCCAGCAGCAGTTTAGGGGATCAGCCCCAGCATTTT. Its translation: CASSSLGDQPQHF.

This chain joins TRBV7-2 and TRBJ1-5; D remains unclear. With 0 bases removed from V and 0 bases from J, the gap between germline ends came to 18 bases. This CDR3 contains 19 residues. CDR1 and CDR2 from the germline V gene are SGHTA and FQGNSA. CDR3 amino acids: CASSLATATFTVSNQPQHF. The CDR3 DNA reads as TGTGCCAGCAGCTTAGCAACAGCGACTTTCACTGTTAGCAATCAGCCCCAGCATTTT.

The sample holds many counts of this clonotype. V usage is TRBV9 and J usage is TRBJ2-5; 9 bases are shared with TRBD2. The germline gives CDR1 SGDLS, CDR2 YYNGEE. V was clipped by 0 bases and J by 10 bases; unmatched bases: 7. The CDR3 runs to 14 residues. As DNA, the CDR3 is TGTGCCAGCAGCGTAGAAGCGGGGGGCCGACACCAGTACTTC. Encoded protein: CASSVEAGGRHQYF.

This clonotype came up many times. This chain joins TRBV6-1 and TRBJ2-7; 7 bases match TRBD2. V lost 10 bases, J lost 6 bases, and 18 bases stayed unmatched. The CDR3 length is 15 residues. Germline assignment: CDR1 MNHNS and CDR2 SASEGT. CDR3 loop: CATITGGTLGAEQYF. The CDR3 region has the DNA TGTGCCACTATCACGGGAGGTACCCTAGGGGCCGAGCAGTACTTC.

This clonotype was seen ten or more times. The CDR3 sequence: CASSPGTGIPYEQYF. The CDR3 nucleotides read TGTGCCAGCAGCCCGGGGACAGGGATTCCCTACGAGCAGTACTTC. The chain carries TRBV25-1 and TRBJ2-7; 9 bases map to TRBD1. The germline V gene encodes CDR1 MGHDK and CDR2 SYGVNS. This CDR3 has 15 amino acids. Germline trimming cut 6 bases from V and 2 bases from J; bases unmatched to any gene: 8.

The V and J genes are TRBV5-1 and TRBJ2-5; D is possibly TRBD1 (6 bases). Germline CDR1 SGHRS, CDR2 YFSETQ. Trimming took off 0 bases at V and 4 bases at J, with 10 bases between the two ends. The CDR3 length is 14 residues. The CDR3 here is CASSLALGGETQYF. The CDR3 nucleotides are TGCGCCAGCAGCTTGGCTTTAGGGGGAGAGACCCAGTACTTC.

At least ten counts were recorded for this clonotype. The chain recombines TRBV10-1 with TRBJ2-7; no firm D call. Looked up from germline, CDR1 is WNHNN and CDR2 is SYGVQD (reference sequence). The length of the CDR3 is 12 residues. V was cut by 6 bases and J by 1 base, with 7 bases left in between. CDR3 sequence reads: CASREISYEQYF. CDR3 DNA: TGCGCCAGCAGGGAGATATCCTACGAGCAGTACTTC.

This clonotype has at least ten counts. This rearrangement joins TRBV5-1 to TRBJ2-2, with TRBD2 matching 11 bases. This CDR3 comprises 16 residues. V trimming: 3 bases; J trimming: 5 bases; junction bases outside the gene matches: 6. The germline V gene has CDR1 SGHRS and CDR2 YFSETQ. This CDR3 reads CASSSWASGRTGELFF. The CDR3, as DNA: TGCGCCAGCAGCTCATGGGCTAGCGGGAGGACCGGGGAGCTGTTTTTT.

This clonotype appeared many times. The chain recombines TRBV12-3 or TRBV12-4 with TRBJ1-1; no firm D call. Trimming took off 3 bases at V and 2 bases at J, with 10 bases between the two ends. The CDR3 covers 14 residues. The CDR3 DNA is TGTGCCAGCAGTTTTATGGGCAGCAACACTGAAGCTTTCTTT. Translation gives CASSFMGSNTEAFF.

This clonotype was detected many times. The CDR3 is CASSFPLLQGRGQRSGANVLTF. CDR3 sequence (DNA): TGTGCCAGCAGCTTTCCACTCCTTCAGGGTAGAGGCCAACGTTCTGGGGCCAACGTCCTGACTTTC. The V gene is TRBV12-1, the J gene TRBJ2-6; the D segment call TRBD1 is taken from the table without a DNA check. TRBV12-1 is assigned pseudogene status. The CDR3 consists of 22 residues.

CDR3 DNA: TGTGCCAGCAGTTACGACAGGGAAATCGGCACTGAAGCTTTCTTT. It codes for CASSYDREIGTEAFF. The chain joins TRBV5-4 to TRBJ1-1; TRBD1 matches at 7 bases. This CDR3 is built from 15 residues. The trim removed 5 bases at V and 4 bases at J, leaving 11 bases unmatched. The germline gives CDR1 SGHNT, CDR2 YYREEE (reference sequence).

The sample holds many counts of this clonotype. The chain combines TRBV12-3 or TRBV12-4 with TRBJ1-5; no clear D gene. The CDR3 extends over 13 amino acids. Trimming pared 7 bases from V and 7 bases from J, leaving 14 bases between. The CDR3 loop reads CASTTTEGQPQHF. In DNA, the CDR3 is TGTGCCAGCACCACGACCGAAGGCCAGCCCCAGCATTTT.

The chain couples TRBV4-1 to TRBJ1-5; D call uncertain. V dropped 4 bases and J dropped 6 bases, with 10 bases sitting between them. The CDR3 has 13 amino acids. The V gene's germline CDR1 is MGHRA and CDR2 YSYEKL. CDR3 protein: CASSPLDAQPQHF. CDR3 nucleotides: TGCGCCAGCAGCCCCCTTGATGCTCAGCCCCAGCATTTT.

The chain is built from TRBV20-1 and TRBJ2-2; D is undetermined. The CDR3 totals 14 residues. Germline V CDR1 and CDR2: DFQATT, SNEGSKA (reference sequence). V was trimmed by 0 bases and J by 6 bases, leaving 11 bases between them. Written as DNA, the CDR3 is TGCAGTGCTAGAGATAATAAGGTGGCCGGGGAGCTGTTTTTT. This translates into CSARDNKVAGELFF.

This clonotype was seen repeatedly, ten times or more. The V gene is TRBV12-3 or TRBV12-4, the J gene TRBJ1-1; 7 bases are shared with TRBD1. V shed 7 bases, J shed 7 bases, and the junction held 12 bases outside the gene matches. CDR3 length: 14 residues. The CDR3 spells CASTHRGTRGEAFF. The CDR3 nucleotides are TGTGCCAGCACCCACAGGGGCACAAGGGGTGAAGCTTTCTTT.

The rearrangement uses TRBV24-1 and TRBJ1-5; 8 bases align to TRBD1. The CDR3 is 14 amino acids. CDR1 is KGHDR, CDR2 SFDVKD, per germline. After removal of 9 bases from V and 5 bases from J, the junction contained 8 bases not matched to a gene. CDR3 nucleotide sequence: TGTGCCACCGGGCAGGGGGCGGATTATCAGCCCCAGCATTTT. Translating gives CATGQGADYQPQHF.

This clonotype was seen ten or more times. The genes are TRBV7-2 and TRBJ2-7; D is ambiguous. V was clipped by 5 bases and J by 5 bases, with 10 bases between them. Germline-derived CDR1 and CDR2 are SGHTA and FQGNSA. This CDR3 has 12 residues. In DNA form, the CDR3 reads TGTGCCAGCAGCCTCGGTGGGGACGAGCAGTACTTC. Translating gives CASSLGGDEQYF. The full variable domain, in which reference TRBV7-2 and TRBJ2-7 provide the parts outside the CDR3, is GAGVSQSPSNKVTEKGKDVELRCDPISGHTALYWYRQSLGQGLEFLIYFQGNSAPDKSGLPSDRFSAERTGGSVSTLTIQRTQQEDSAVYLCASSLGGDEQYFGPGTRLTVT.

There are many counts of this clonotype. The chain recombines TRBV30 with TRBJ1-1; D is unclear. Between the trimmed V and J ends, which lost 4 bases and 0 bases, there was a span of 9 bases. The CDR3 consists of 13 residues. CDR1 and CDR2 (germline): GTSNPN, SVGIG (reference sequence). CDR3 sequence reads: CAWNGFMNTEAFF. DNA for the CDR3: TGTGCCTGGAATGGGTTCATGAACACTGAAGCTTTCTTT.

This clonotype was counted many times. The chain recombines TRBV30 with TRBJ1-5; D gene uncertain. Germline values: CDR1 GTSNPN, CDR2 SVGIG (reference sequence). V was clipped by 3 bases and J by 0 bases, with 12 bases between them. This CDR3 has 15 residues. The CDR3 nucleotides are TGTGCCTGGAGCGCAGGAGCGTATAGCAATCAGCCCCAGCATTTT. It encodes CAWSAGAYSNQPQHF.

This clonotype appeared a single time. Compared with germline, one end of the junction differs, possibly owing to a read error. V is TRBV7-2 and J is TRBJ2-5; TRBD2 matches at 10 bases. CDR3 size: 14 residues. CDR1 and CDR2 from the germline V gene are SGHTA and FQGNSA. The CDR3 region is CASSLGLAGDSQDF. The CDR3 nucleotides are TGTGCCAGCAGCTTAGGTCTAGCGGGGGACTCCCAGGACTTC.

Points on this clonotype: One end of the junction does not line up with germline, which may come from a read error. The chain couples TRBV20-1 to TRBJ2-7; 13 bases align to TRBD2. CDR1 DFQATT and CDR2 SNEGSKA come from the germline V gene (reference sequence). The length of the CDR3 is 16 residues. CDR3 nucleotide sequence: TGCAGCGCTAGACGCGGACTAGCGGGAGAACAGAACGAGCAGTACTTC. Amino acids: CSARRGLAGEQNEQYF.

This clonotype was counted a few times. The rearrangement links TRBV5-1 to TRBJ1-6; tentative D call: TRBD1 (6 bases). The CDR3 covers 15 residues. V was shortened by 3 bases and J by 3 bases, with 10 bases between the two germline ends. Germline assignment: CDR1 SGHRS and CDR2 YFSETQ. In nucleotides, the CDR3 is TGCGCCAGCAGCTCACAGGGTCACTATAATTCACCCCTCCACTTT. Translated, it gives CASSSQGHYNSPLHF.

The V and J genes are TRBV28 and TRBJ1-2; maybe TRBD1 (5 bases). This CDR3 comprises 12 residues. The V end was cut by 4 bases, the J end by 5 bases, with 8 bases between. CDR1 is MDHEN, CDR2 SYDVKM, per germline. The CDR3 region is CASSWRQYGYTF. The CDR3 bases are TGTGCCAGCAGTTGGCGACAGTATGGCTACACCTTC.

There are many counts of this clonotype. V and J are TRBV10-3 and TRBJ1-6; D unclear. Germline CDR1 and CDR2: ENHRY and SYGVKD. V was clipped by 4 bases and J by 4 bases, with 8 bases between them. CDR3 length: 14 residues. The CDR3 nucleotides read TGTGCCATCAGTGCGGAGGGTTATAATTCACCCCTCCACTTT. Translating gives CAISAEGYNSPLHF.

This clonotype was observed at least ten times. Here the CDR3 reads CASSLSRRGQETQYF. The DNA of the CDR3 is TGTGCCAGCAGTCTTTCCAGACGGGGACAAGAGACCCAGTACTTC. The chain couples TRBV27 to TRBJ2-5; D might be TRBD2 (5 bases). The V end lost 5 bases, the J end lost 2 bases, and 15 bases lay between the germline ends. Germline V gene data show CDR1 as MNHEY and CDR2 as SMNVEV (reference sequence). The CDR3 has 15 residues.

The table lists this clonotype with a few counts. The chain carries TRBV28 and TRBJ1-2; perhaps TRBD1 as D (6 bases). The V gene lost 6 bases and the J gene lost 8 bases, with 13 bases spanning the gap. Germline CDR1 is MDHEN and CDR2 is SYDVKM. The CDR3 spans 12 residues. The CDR3 reads CASSTTGFGYTF. The CDR3 DNA sequence: TGTGCCAGCAGCACAACAGGGTTCGGCTACACCTTC.

There are a few counts of this clonotype. The rearrangement uses TRBV12-3 or TRBV12-4 and TRBJ1-2; no clear D. V dropped 5 bases and J dropped 8 bases, with 21 bases sitting between them. The CDR3 runs to 15 residues. The CDR3 DNA is TGTGCCAGCAGTCTCACCTCGCGGGGTAAAGGCGGCTACACCTTC. Translation gives CASSLTSRGKGGYTF.

This chain links TRBV6-2 or TRBV6-3 with TRBJ2-3; 9 bases are a match to TRBD2. The CDR3 runs 18 residues. After removal of 4 bases from V and 0 bases from J, the junction contained 11 bases not matched to a gene. Germline CDR1 MNHEY, CDR2 SVGEGT. The CDR3 sequence: CASSFSSGVTSSTDTQYF. For the CDR3, the DNA is TGTGCCAGCAGTTTCTCTAGCGGGGTCACCTCTAGCACAGATACGCAGTATTTT.